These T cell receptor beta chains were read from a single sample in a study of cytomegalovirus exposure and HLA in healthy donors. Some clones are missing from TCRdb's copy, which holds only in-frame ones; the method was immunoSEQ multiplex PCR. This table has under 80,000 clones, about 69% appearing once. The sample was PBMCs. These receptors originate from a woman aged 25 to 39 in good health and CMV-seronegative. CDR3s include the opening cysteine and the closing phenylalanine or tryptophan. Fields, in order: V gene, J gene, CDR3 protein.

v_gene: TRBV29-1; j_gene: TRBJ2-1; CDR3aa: CSVEDRVDEQFF
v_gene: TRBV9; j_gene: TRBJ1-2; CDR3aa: CASSSRATGGVGGYGYTF
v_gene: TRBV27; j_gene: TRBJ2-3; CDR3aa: CASSPTRGRSFPDTQYF
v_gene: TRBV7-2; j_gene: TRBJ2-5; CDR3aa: CASSLVAAGQETQYF
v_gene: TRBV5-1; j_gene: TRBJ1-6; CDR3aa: CASSLESDSPLHF
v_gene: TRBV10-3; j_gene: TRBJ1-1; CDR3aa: CASSLQGATEAFF
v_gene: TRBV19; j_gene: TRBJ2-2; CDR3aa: CASSSGTVSSGELFF
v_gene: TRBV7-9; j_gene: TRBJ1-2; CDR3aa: CASSLVETPVSGYTF
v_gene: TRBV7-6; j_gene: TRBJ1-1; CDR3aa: CASSPPGGVGEAFF
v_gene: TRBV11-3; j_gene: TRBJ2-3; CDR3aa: CASSSSGRDTQYF
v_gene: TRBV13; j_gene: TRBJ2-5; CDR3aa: CASRATRLPRPETQYF
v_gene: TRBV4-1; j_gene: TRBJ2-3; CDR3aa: CASSQGLAGVLDTQYF
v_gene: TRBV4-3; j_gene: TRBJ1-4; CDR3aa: CASSQDAFTTNEKLFF
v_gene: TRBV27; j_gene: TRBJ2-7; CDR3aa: CASSLIYISGRANEQYF
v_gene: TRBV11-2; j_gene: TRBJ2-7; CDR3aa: CASSFAGPSYEQYF
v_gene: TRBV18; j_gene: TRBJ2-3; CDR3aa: CASTPDRGPTDTQYF
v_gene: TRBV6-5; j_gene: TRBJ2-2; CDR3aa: CASKIYAGELFF
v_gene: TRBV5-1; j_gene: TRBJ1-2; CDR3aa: CASSTMTGDYGYTF
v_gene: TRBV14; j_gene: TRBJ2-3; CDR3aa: CASSLLRLAGSTDTQYF
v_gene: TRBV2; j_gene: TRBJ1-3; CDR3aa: CASSDGTGNTIYF
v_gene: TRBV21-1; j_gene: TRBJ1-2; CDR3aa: CASNIGVAVGLGGYTF
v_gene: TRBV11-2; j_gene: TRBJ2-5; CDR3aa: CASSLVGGAETQYF
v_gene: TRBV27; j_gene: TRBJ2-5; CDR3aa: CASSLLGPSGPGGETQYF
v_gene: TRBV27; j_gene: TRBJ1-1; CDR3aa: CASSTNRQSMNTEAFF
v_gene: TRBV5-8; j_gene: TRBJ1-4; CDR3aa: CASSLAFRGGLNEKLFF
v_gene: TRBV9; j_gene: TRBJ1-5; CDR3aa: CASSAQGARQPQHF
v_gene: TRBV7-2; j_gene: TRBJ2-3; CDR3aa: CASSGWTSGRWTDTQYF
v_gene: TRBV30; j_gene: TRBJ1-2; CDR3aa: CAWGRNRGRDGYTF
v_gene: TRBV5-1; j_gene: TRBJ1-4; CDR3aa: CASSLGTEDEKLFF
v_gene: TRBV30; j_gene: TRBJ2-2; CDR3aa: CAWSPTLAGGPNTGELFF
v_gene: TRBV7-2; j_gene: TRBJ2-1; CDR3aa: CASSIERDNEQFF